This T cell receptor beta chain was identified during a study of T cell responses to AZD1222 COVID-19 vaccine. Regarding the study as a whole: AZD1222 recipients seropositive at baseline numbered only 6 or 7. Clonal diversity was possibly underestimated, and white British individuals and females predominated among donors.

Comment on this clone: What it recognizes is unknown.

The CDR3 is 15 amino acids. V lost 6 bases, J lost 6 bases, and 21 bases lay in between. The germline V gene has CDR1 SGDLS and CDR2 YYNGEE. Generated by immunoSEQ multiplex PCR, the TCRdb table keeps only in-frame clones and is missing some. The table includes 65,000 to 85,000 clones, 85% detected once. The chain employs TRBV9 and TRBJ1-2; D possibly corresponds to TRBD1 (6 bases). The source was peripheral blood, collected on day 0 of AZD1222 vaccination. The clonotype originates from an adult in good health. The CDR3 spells CASTPNNRVENGYTF. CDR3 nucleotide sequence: TGTGCCAGCACCCCCAACAACAGGGTTGAGAATGGCTACACCTTC.